Described below is a single T cell receptor (beta chain) sequence and its context. Sequencing used cDNA as its template, made by extracting RNA and reverse transcribing it. The table came from immunoSEQ multiplex PCR; TCRdb's copy has only in-frame clones and leaves some out. This table holds 90,000 to 120,000 clones, about 83% found once. This record comes from a study of CD8+ T cells in alopecia areata. This sample's treatment: oral pan-JAK inhibitor, 5-10 mg twice daily. Trimming removed 4 bases at V and 4 bases at J, with 10 bases between. This CDR3 region has 13 residues. Germline V gives CDR1 SQVTM, CDR2 ANQGSEA.

The chain combines TRBV29-1 with TRBJ2-2; no reliable D call. The sample in question was CD8+ T cells sorted from blood, obtained at week 24, from a patient treated with tofacitinib. This clonotype originated in a human donor with alopecia areata. DNA for the CDR3: TGCAGCGTTGTAGTGGATCCCACCGGGGAGCTGTTTTTT. Translating gives CSVVVDPTGELFF.